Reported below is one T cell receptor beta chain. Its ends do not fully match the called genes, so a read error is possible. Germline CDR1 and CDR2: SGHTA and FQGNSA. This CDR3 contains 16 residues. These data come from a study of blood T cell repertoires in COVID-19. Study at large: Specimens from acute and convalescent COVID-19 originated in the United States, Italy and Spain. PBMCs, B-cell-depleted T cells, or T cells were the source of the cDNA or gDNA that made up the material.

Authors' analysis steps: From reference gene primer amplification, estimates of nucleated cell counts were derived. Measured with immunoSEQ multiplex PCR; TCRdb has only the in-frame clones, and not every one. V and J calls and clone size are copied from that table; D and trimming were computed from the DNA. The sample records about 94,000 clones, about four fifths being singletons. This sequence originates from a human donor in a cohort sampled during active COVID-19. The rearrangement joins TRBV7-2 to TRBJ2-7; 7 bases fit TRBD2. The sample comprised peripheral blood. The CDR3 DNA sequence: TGTGCCAGCACCTTATCCTGGTCGCGGGAGCTCGACGAGCAGTACTTC. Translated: CASTLSWSRELDEQYF.